This T cell receptor (beta chain) was obtained from a study of CD8 T cells in Susac syndrome. Study-level results: Clonal expansion was absent from the CD4+ T cell repertoires in Susac syndrome.

As concerns this clonotype: Antigen unknown.

Sequencing of TCR beta was performed on blood CD8+ and CD4+ T cells. An amount of RNA that ranged from roughly 0.5 to 1 ug was reverse transcribed with random hexamers. The amplification used immunoSEQ multiplex PCR on TCR beta CDR3; it spanned 54 Vbeta and 13 Jbeta. A single record per CDR3 protein comes from TCRdb applying MiXCR to the immunoSEQ multiplex PCR reads. The data show 95,000 to 150,000 distinct CDR3 sequences, just over 95% seen once. CDR1 is MDHEN, CDR2 SYDVKM, per germline. V dropped 5 bases and J dropped 4 bases, with 18 bases sitting between them. This CDR3 contains 16 residues. The genes are TRBV28 and TRBJ2-1; D possibly corresponds to TRBD2 (5 bases). This receptor was identified in a human donor with Susac syndrome. The material sequenced was CD4+ T cells from PBMCs. CDR3 in amino acids: CASSPLAGVGYNEQFF. The DNA for the CDR3 is TGTGCCAGCAGTCCCTTGGCGGGCGTGGGTTACAATGAGCAGTTCTTC. The complete variable domain, with remaining parts taken from reference TRBV28 and TRBJ2-1, reads DVKVTQSSRYLVKRTGEKVFLECVQDMDHENMFWYRQDPGLGLRLIYFSYDVKMKEKGDIPEGYSVSREKKERFSLILESASTNQTSMYLCASSPLAGVGYNEQFFGPGTRLTVL.